This T cell receptor beta chain was sequenced for a study of T cell responses to AZD1222 COVID-19 vaccine. Broader study findings: Samples come after the peak T cell response, not at day 14. The number of AZD1222 recipients seropositive at baseline was only 5 to 7.

This CDR3 has 14 amino acids. Germline loops: CDR1 SNHLY, CDR2 FYNNEI. J gave up 2 bases and V 6 bases, and 4 bases lay outside the gene matches. This clone was counted once. The antigen is undetermined. Clones were read by immunoSEQ multiplex PCR, and TCRdb kept only the in-frame ones, dropping some. The table records about 120,000 clones, roughly 92% of them present only once. The chain uses TRBV2 and TRBJ2-5, with 9 bases matching TRBD1. The origin of this receptor is an adult who received the AZD1222 COVID-19 vaccine. Sequencing used peripheral blood, obtained 28 days after the second AZD1222 dose. The DNA for the CDR3 is TGTGCCAGCAGAACAGACAGGGGGCAAGAGACCCAGTACTTC. Protein sequence: CASRTDRGQETQYF.